These 10 T cell receptor beta chains share one sample of origin, sequenced in a study of T-cell reconstitution after alpha-beta-depleted transplantation in children. Library preparation (for TCRbeta) was performed with unique molecular identifiers. Each CDR3 protein gets one entry after TCRdb re-called the PCR reads with MiXCR. The table has 350,000 to 500,000 distinct CDR3 sequences, around 46% seen once; the top ten hold around a quarter. The source was PBMCs, collected before TCRalphabeta/CD19-depleted stem cell transplant. These receptors were obtained from a girl aged 2 to 10 with aplastic anemia, due to receive a stem cell transplant.

The J gene is TRBJ1-1, the V gene TRBV20-1; D may be TRBD1 (6 bases). CDR1 is DFQATT, CDR2 SNEGSKA, per germline (reference sequence). The V and J ends lost 0 bases and 0 bases respectively, with 17 bases between them. The CDR3 loop spans 17 amino acids. CDR3 in amino acids: CSARDPIQGGMNTEAFF. CDR3 nucleotides: TGCAGTGCTAGAGATCCCATTCAAGGGGGGATGAACACTGAAGCTTTCTTT.

This clonotype was found many times. The CDR3: CSVEEGQGSNEQFF. In DNA, the CDR3 is TGCAGCGTTGAAGAGGGACAGGGAAGCAATGAGCAGTTCTTC. The J gene is TRBJ2-1, the V gene TRBV29-1, with 9 bases fitting TRBD1. Trimming cost V 0 bases and J 6 bases; bases outside gene matches: 3. The CDR3 runs 14 residues. CDR1 and CDR2 (germline): SQVTM, ANQGSEA.

The CDR3 here is CASSLIRTHSYEQYF. The CDR3 DNA is TGTGCCAGCAGCTTAATTAGGACGCATTCCTACGAGCAGTACTTC. The chain employs TRBV11-2 and TRBJ2-7; D gene uncertain. V was pared by 2 bases and J by 1 base, with 12 bases between. This CDR3 spans 15 amino acids. Germline CDR1 and CDR2: SGHAT and FQNNGV.

The J gene is TRBJ2-1, the V gene TRBV27; the D gene is possibly TRBD2 (6 bases). This CDR3 spans 15 amino acids. Looked up from germline, CDR1 is MNHEY and CDR2 is SMNVEV (reference sequence). V dropped 7 bases and J dropped 5 bases, with 18 bases sitting between them. The DNA of the CDR3 is TGTGCCAGCATAGCGAGACTAGGAGCACACAATGAGCAGTTCTTC. As protein: CASIARLGAHNEQFF.

The V call is TRBV6-5, the J call TRBJ1-2; a weak D match, TRBD1 (5 bases). Between the trimmed V and J ends, which lost 2 bases and 1 base, there was a span of 8 bases. This CDR3 is 14 amino acids long. In germline, CDR1 is MNHEY, CDR2 SVGAGI. The CDR3 nucleotides are TGTGCCAGCAGTTACCAAAGGGGTAACTATGGCTACACCTTC. Protein product: CASSYQRGNYGYTF.

This clonotype was observed a few times. The chain combines TRBV29-1 with TRBJ2-3; 10 bases agree with TRBD2. CDR3 length: 13 residues. With V trimmed by 7 bases and J by 0 bases, 1 base remained unmatched. Germline V gene lookup returns CDR1 SQVTM and CDR2 ANQGSEA. Written as DNA, the CDR3 is TGCAGCGGGACTAGCGGCAGCACAGATACGCAGTATTTT. As protein: CSGTSGSTDTQYF.

Remarks on this clonotype: No conserved phenylalanine or tryptophan is present at the end of the CDR3, so a read error is the likely explanation. V and J are TRBV20-1 and TRBJ2-1; 12 bases align to TRBD2. CDR3 length: 17 residues. V was clipped by 0 bases and J by 10 bases; unmatched bases: 13. Germline CDR1 is DFQATT and CDR2 is SNEGSKA (reference sequence). CDR3 residues: CSARDRLAGGLLEEQFI. The CDR3 DNA reads TGCAGTGCTAGAGATCGGCTAGCGGGAGGGCTTCTCGAAGAGCAGTTCATC.

This chain joins TRBV19 and TRBJ2-2; D remains unclear. The CDR3 consists of 12 residues. Deletions cut 8 bases from V and 0 bases from J, with 4 bases between. Germline loops: CDR1 LNHDA, CDR2 SQIVND (reference sequence). The CDR3 nucleotides are TGTGCCAGTGGAGCGAACACCGGGGAGCTGTTTTTT. Its protein product is CASGANTGELFF.

The gene calls are TRBV4-2 and TRBJ2-1; weak D call: TRBD2 (6 bases). V lost 0 bases to trimming and J lost 7 bases, with 13 bases between them. In germline, CDR1 is LGHNA, CDR2 YNFKEQ. The CDR3 is 15 residues long. The CDR3: CASSQDLGGVNEQFF. In DNA form, the CDR3 reads TGTGCCAGCAGCCAAGACTTGGGGGGAGTTAATGAGCAGTTCTTC.

J is TRBJ2-7 and V is TRBV28, with 7 bases matching TRBD2. Germline-derived CDR1 and CDR2 are MDHEN and SYDVKM. This CDR3 is 15 amino acids long. V dropped 6 bases and J dropped 2; count of bases not matched to a gene: 10. CDR3 DNA sequence: TGTGCCAGCAGCCCAGGACTAGGGAGCCCCTACGAGCAGTACTTC. It encodes CASSPGLGSPYEQYF.